Listed here are 5 T cell receptor beta chains from one sample, sequenced in a study of blood T cell repertoires in COVID-19. Measured with immunoSEQ multiplex PCR; TCRdb has only the in-frame clones, and not every one. This table holds fewer than 120,000 clones, 65% to 80% found once. Sequenced material: peripheral blood. Every receptor here comes from an older woman with acute or convalescent COVID-19.

This clone showed up many times. The CDR3 DNA is TGTGCCAGCAGCGAGGGCTATGGCTACACCTTC. Its protein product is CASSEGYGYTF. This chain uses TRBV28 with TRBJ1-2; no clear D. The CDR3 has 11 residues. V was cut by 6 bases and J by 4 bases, with 6 bases left in between. Looked up from germline, CDR1 is MDHEN and CDR2 is SYDVKM.

This sequence joins TRBV19 and TRBJ1-6; the match to TRBD1 covers 8 bases. The germline CDR1 and CDR2 sequences are LNHDA and SQIVND (reference sequence). V trimming: 7 bases; J trimming: 8 bases; junction bases outside the gene matches: 10. CDR3 length equals 15 residues. The CDR3 region is CASKSSETGDSPLHF. The CDR3 region has the DNA TGTGCCAGTAAGTCTAGCGAGACAGGGGATTCACCCCTCCACTTT.

V usage is TRBV5-4 and J usage is TRBJ1-3; D is possibly TRBD1 (5 bases). The CDR3 has 14 residues. V lost 0 bases and J 4 bases, leaving 8 bases between the germline ends. Looked up from germline, CDR1 is SGHNT and CDR2 is YYREEE (reference sequence). The CDR3 DNA follows: TGTGCCAGCAGCTTGGATCAGGGAGGAAACACCATATATTTT. The encoded protein is CASSLDQGGNTIYF.

The chain employs TRBV7-2 and TRBJ2-7; 9 nucleotides align to TRBD2. From germline, CDR1 is SGHTA and CDR2 FQGNSA. The CDR3 totals 19 residues. The V gene end was trimmed by 3 bases and the J gene end by 2 bases; junction bases not matched to a gene: 17. The CDR3 loop is CASSLPSTGGGGVPYEQYF. The CDR3 DNA is TGTGCCAGCAGCTTGCCCTCAACGGGTGGCGGGGGGGTCCCCTACGAGCAGTACTTC.

This clone was recorded a few times. Other DNA sequences in this specimen translate into the identical CDR3. V is TRBV4-3 and J is TRBJ2-7; 7 positions agree with TRBD2. The germline CDR1 and CDR2 sequences are LGHNA and YSLEER. Germline trimming cut 3 bases from V and 0 bases from J; bases unmatched to any gene: 2. This CDR3 region has 14 residues. The CDR3 DNA reads TGCGCCAGCAGCCACAGCGGGGCCTCCTACGAGCAGTACTTC. Encoded protein: CASSHSGASYEQYF.